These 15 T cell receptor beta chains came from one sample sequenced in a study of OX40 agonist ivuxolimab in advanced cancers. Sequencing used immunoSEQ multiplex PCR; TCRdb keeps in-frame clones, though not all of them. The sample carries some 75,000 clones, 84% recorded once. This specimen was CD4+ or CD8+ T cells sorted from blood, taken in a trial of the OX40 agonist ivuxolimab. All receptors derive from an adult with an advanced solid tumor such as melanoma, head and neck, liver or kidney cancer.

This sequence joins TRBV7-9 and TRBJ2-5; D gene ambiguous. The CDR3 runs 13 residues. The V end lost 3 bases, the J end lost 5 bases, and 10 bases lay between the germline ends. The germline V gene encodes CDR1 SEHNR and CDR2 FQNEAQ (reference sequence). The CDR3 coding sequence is TGTGCCAGCAGCTTTTTGGGGTTGGAGACCCAGTACTTC. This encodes CASSFLGLETQYF.

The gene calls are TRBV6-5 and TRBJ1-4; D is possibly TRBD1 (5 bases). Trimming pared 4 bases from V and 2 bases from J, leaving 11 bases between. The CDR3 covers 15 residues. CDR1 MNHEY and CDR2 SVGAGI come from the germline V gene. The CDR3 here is CASSSQRGTNEKLFF. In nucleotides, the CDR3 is TGTGCCAGCAGTTCCCAACGGGGGACTAATGAAAAACTGTTTTTT.

The CDR3 here is CASSPEGRGQSYEQYF. The CDR3 DNA follows: TGTGCCAGCAGCCCCGAGGGACGGGGACAGAGCTACGAGCAGTACTTC. The V gene is TRBV7-2, the J gene TRBJ2-7; TRBD1 aligns across 7 bases. The CDR3 totals 16 residues. Germline-derived CDR1 and CDR2 are SGHTA and FQGNSA. J was trimmed by 3 bases and V by 5 bases; bases with no gene match: 13.

The CDR3 region is CASSSGTMDEKLFF. CDR3 nucleotide sequence: TGTGCCAGCAGCTCCGGGACAATGGATGAAAAACTGTTTTTT. The chain employs TRBV28 and TRBJ1-4; possible D gene TRBD1, 6 bases. The V end was cut by 6 bases, the J end by 6 bases, with 14 bases between. Germline assignment: CDR1 MDHEN and CDR2 SYDVKM. This CDR3 comprises 14 residues.

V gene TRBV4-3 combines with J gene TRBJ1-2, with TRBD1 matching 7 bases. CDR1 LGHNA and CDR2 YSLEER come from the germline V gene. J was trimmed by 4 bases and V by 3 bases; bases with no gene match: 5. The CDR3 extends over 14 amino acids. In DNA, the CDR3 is TGCGCCAGCAGCCAGGAGGGGGCAGGCTATGGCTACACCTTC. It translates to CASSQEGAGYGYTF.

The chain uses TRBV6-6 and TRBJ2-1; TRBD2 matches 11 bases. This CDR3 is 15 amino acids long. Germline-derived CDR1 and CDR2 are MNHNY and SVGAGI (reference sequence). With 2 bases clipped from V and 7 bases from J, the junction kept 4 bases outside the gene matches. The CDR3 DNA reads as TGTGCCAGCAGTTACGGGACTAGCGGAAGGAATGAGCAGTTCTTC. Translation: CASSYGTSGRNEQFF.

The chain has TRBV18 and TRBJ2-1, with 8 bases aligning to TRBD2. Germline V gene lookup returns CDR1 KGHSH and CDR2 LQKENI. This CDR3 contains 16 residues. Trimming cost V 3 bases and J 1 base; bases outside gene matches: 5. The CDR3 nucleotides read TGTGCCAGCTCACCCCGGGGGGGTAAGTCCTACAATGAGCAGTTCTTC. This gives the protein CASSPRGGKSYNEQFF.

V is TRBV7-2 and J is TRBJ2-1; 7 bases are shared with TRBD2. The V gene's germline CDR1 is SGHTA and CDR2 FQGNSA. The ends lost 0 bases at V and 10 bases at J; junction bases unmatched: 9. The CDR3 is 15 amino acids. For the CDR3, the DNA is TGTGCCAGCAGCTTAGCGGGAGGGGTAGCTAGGGAGCAGTTCTTC. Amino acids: CASSLAGGVAREQFF.

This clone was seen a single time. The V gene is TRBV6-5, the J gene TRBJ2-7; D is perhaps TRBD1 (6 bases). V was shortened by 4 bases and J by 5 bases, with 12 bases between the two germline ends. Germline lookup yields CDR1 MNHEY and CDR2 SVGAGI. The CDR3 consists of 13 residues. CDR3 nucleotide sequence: TGTGCCAGCAGTTTCATCCAGGGGAACGAGCAGTACTTC. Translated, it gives CASSFIQGNEQYF.

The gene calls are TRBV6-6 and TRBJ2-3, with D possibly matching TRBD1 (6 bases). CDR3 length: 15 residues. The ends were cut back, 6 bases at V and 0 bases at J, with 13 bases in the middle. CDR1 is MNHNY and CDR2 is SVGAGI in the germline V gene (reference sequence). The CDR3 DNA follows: TGTGCCAGCAGCCGCCTGGGGGCGAGCACAGATACGCAGTATTTT. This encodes CASSRLGASTDTQYF.

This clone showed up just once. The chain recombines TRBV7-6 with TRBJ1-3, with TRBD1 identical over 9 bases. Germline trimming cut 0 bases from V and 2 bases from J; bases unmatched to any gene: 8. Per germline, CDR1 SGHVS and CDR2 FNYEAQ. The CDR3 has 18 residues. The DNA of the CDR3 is TGTGCCAGCAGCTTAGCGCGGGGGACAGGGTCAACTGGAAACACCATATATTTT. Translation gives CASSLARGTGSTGNTIYF.

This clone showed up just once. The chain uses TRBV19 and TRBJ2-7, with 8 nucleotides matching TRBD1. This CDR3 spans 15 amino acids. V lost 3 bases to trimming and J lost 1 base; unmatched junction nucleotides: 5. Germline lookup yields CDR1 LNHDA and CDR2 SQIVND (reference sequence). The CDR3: CASSIGQGGSYEQYF. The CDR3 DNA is TGTGCCAGTAGTATCGGACAGGGTGGATCCTACGAGCAGTACTTC.

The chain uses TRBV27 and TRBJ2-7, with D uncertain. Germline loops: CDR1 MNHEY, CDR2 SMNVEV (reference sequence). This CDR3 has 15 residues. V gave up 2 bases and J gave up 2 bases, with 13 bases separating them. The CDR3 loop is CASSLGRQLTYEQYF. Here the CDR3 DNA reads TGTGCCAGCAGTTTAGGCAGGCAACTCACCTACGAGCAGTACTTC.

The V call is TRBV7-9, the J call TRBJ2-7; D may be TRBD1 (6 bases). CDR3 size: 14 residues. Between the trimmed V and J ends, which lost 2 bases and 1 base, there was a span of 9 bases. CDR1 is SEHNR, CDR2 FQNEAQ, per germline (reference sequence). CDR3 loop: CASSLQGISYEQYF. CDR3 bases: TGTGCCAGCAGCTTACAGGGGATATCCTACGAGCAGTACTTC.

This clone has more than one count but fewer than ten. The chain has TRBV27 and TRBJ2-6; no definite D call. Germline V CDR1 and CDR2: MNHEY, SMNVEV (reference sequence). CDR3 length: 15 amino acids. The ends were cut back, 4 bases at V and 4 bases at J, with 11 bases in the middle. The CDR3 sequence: CASSSHRAGANVLTF. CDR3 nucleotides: TGTGCCAGCAGTTCCCACAGAGCCGGGGCCAACGTCCTGACTTTC.